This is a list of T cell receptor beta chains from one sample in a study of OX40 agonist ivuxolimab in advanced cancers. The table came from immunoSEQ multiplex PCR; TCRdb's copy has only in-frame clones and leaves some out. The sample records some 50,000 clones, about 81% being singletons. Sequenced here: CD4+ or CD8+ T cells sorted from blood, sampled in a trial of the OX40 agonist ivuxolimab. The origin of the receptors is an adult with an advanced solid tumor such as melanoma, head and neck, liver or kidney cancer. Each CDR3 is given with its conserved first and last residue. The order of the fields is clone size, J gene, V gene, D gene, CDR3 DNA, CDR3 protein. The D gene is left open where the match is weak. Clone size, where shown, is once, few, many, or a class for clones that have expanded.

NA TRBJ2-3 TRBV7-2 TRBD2 TGTGCCAGCAGCTTAATCACTAGCGGGAGAGGAAATACGCAGTATTTT CASSLITSGRGNTQYF
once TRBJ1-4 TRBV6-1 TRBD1 TGTGTCAGCAGTGAAGGCGGGACAGGGTCAGGGAAACTGTTTTTT CVSSEGGTGSGKLFF
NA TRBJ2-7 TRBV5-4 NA TGTGCCAGCAGCTTGCAGGGGAGGGAGCAGTACTTC CASSLQGREQYF
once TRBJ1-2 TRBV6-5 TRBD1 TGTGCCAGCAGCCAGACAGGGTACTATGGCTACACCTTC CASSQTGYYGYTF
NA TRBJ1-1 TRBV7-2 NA TGTGCCAGCAGCTCCGTAAGGAACACTGAAGCTTTCTTT CASSSVRNTEAFF
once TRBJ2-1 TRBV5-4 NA TGTGCCAGCAGCTTGGACCTAGAGGGGTCTCAAAATGAGCAGTTCTTC CASSLDLEGSQNEQFF
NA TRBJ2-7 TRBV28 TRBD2 TGTGCCAGCAGACCGGGGGGGGCCTACGAGCAGTACTTC CASRPGGAYEQYF
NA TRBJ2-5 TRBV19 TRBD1 TGTGCCAGTAGTGGGACAGGGGGCGCGGAGACCCAGTACTTC CASSGTGGAETQYF
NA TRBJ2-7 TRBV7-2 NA TGTGCCAGCAGCTTAGACGTGCTCGAGCAGTACTTC CASSLDVLEQYF
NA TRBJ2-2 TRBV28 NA TGTGCCAGCAGGCCTCTTCTAGGATTGAGGGCATCGAACACCGGGGAGCTGTTTTTT CASRPLLGLRASNTGELFF
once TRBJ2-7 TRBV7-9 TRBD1 TGTGCCAGCAGCTACGAACAGGGGGACCTGTTTGGGGAGCAGTACTTC CASSYEQGDLFGEQYF
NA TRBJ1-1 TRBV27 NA TGTGCCAGCAGTTTACGGGCCCCGGGGTTTTTGAACACTGAAGCTTTCTTT CASSLRAPGFLNTEAFF
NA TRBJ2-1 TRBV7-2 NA TGTGCCAGCAGCTTACCACCTCATCTGACCTACAATGAGCAGTTCTTC CASSLPPHLTYNEQFF
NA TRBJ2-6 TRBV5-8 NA TGTGCCAGCATCAATTACGGGGCTGGGGCCAACGTCCTGACTTTC CASINYGAGANVLTF
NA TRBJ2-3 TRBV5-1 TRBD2 TGCGCCAGCAGCGTTAGCGGGAGTCCAGATACGCAGTATTTT CASSVSGSPDTQYF
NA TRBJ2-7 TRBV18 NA TGTGCCAGCTCATCTACTGACACTTACTACGAGCAGTACTTC CASSSTDTYYEQYF
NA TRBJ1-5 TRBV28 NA TGTGCCAGCAGTTTTGTCTTGGATCAGCCCCAGCATTTT CASSFVLDQPQHF
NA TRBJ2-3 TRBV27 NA TGTGCCAGCAGTTTCCAGGAACAACTTCTATTT CASSFQEQLLF
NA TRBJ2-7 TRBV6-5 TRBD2 TGTGCCAGCCGTCGCGGGCTAGCGGGGTCCTACGAGCAGTACTTC CASRRGLAGSYEQYF
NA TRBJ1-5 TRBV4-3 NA TGCGCCAGCAGCCAAGACCCCAGGGGAGCCAATCAGCCCCAGCATTTT CASSQDPRGANQPQHF
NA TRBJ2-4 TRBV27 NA TGTGCCAGCAGTCCCGGAAGATGGTTCGCCAAAAACATTCAGTACTTC CASSPGRWFAKNIQYF
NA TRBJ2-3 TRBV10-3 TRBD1 TGTGCCATCAGTGATCCGGACAGGGCGATTAGCACAGATACGCAGTATTTT CAISDPDRAISTDTQYF
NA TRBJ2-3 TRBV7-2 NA TGTGCCAGCAGCTTAAGCGGCACTAGCACAGATACGCAGTATTTT CASSLSGTSTDTQYF
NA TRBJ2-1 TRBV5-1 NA TGCGCCAGCAGCCCGTTAGGACTGGGTGTCATCTTC CASSPLGLGVIF
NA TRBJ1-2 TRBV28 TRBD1 TGTGCCAGCAGTCGAGAGGACAGGGGTGGCTACACCTTC CASSREDRGGYTF
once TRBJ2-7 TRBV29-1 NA TGCAGCGTTTTTAGCGGCAGCTACGAGCAGTACTTC CSVFSGSYEQYF
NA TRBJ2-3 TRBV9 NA TGTGCCAGCAGCGTAGAAATGCGGGGGACACCCGAATTGGGCACAGATACGCAGTATTTT CASSVEMRGTPELGTDTQYF
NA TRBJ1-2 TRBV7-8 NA TGTGCCAGCAGCAAATCCGGGACACTTAGGGGCTACACCTTC CASSKSGTLRGYTF
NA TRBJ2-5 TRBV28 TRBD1 TGTGCCAGCAAGGGACAGTTGAGTCAAGAGACCCAGTACTTC CASKGQLSQETQYF
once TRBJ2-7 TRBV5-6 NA TGTGCCAGCAGCTTAGGGGGGCGGGTCGACGAGCAGTACTTC CASSLGGRVDEQYF
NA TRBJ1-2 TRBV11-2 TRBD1 TGTGCCAGCAGCCCCCGGGGACAGGGTAGCGGCTACACCTTC CASSPRGQGSGYTF
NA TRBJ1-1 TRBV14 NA TGTGCCAGCAGCCAAGCCCTGAGGGGGGTCGCTTTCTTT CASSQALRGVAFF
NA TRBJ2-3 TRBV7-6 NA TGTGCCAGCAGCTTAGTTGTCCCCCAGGGGCCAGATACGCAGTATTTT CASSLVVPQGPDTQYF
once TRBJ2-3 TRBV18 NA TGTGCCAGCTCACCGCGCTCCGGGGGCCGAGATACGCAGTATTTT CASSPRSGGRDTQYF
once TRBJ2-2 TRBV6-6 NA TGTGCCAGCAGTTCCTGGGGGCCTTATGGCGGGGAGCTGTTTTTT CASSSWGPYGGELFF
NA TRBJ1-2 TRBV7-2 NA TGTGCCAGCAGCTTTTCCTACAGGAATAACTATGGCTACACCTTC CASSFSYRNNYGYTF
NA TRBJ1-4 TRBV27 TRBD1 TGTGCCAGCAGTTTAGGACAGGGTTATGAAAAACTGTTTTTT CASSLGQGYEKLFF
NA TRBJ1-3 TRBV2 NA TGTGCCAGCAAGCAGGACACAGGCCTTTTTAACACCATATATTTT CASKQDTGLFNTIYF
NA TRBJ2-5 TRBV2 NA TGTGCCAGCAGTGCGAGCAGGAGATTTGAGACCCAGTACTTC CASSASRRFETQYF
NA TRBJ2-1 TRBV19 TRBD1 TGTGCCAGTAGTTCCTGGACAGGGAGCTCCTACAATGAGCAGTTCTTC CASSSWTGSSYNEQFF
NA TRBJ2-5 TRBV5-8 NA TGTGCCAGCAGCTCAACGGGAGTTCGGGAGCAGTACTTC CASSSTGVREQYF
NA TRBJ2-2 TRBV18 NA TGTGCCAGCTCACCGAACCGGGGGAACGGGGAGCTGTTTTTT CASSPNRGNGELFF
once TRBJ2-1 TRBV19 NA TGTGCCAGTAGTGGGGCGGCGCAATACAATGAGCAGTTCTTC CASSGAAQYNEQFF
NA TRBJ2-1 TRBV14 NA TGTGCCAGCAGCCAAAAAGTTGCCAATGAGCAGTTCTTC CASSQKVANEQFF
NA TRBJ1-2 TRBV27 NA TGTGCCAGCAGTCCCGAGACAGAAGATGGCTACACCTTC CASSPETEDGYTF
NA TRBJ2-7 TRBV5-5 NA TGTGCCAGCAGCCCTCTAGGGTACGAGCAGTACTTC CASSPLGYEQYF
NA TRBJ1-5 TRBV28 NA TGTGCCAGCAGTTCCCCAGGGGTTCATCAGCCCCAGCATTTT CASSSPGVHQPQHF
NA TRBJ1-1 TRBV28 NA TGTGCCAGCAGTTTTGAGGGGCTGGGGACTGAAGCTTTCTTT CASSFEGLGTEAFF